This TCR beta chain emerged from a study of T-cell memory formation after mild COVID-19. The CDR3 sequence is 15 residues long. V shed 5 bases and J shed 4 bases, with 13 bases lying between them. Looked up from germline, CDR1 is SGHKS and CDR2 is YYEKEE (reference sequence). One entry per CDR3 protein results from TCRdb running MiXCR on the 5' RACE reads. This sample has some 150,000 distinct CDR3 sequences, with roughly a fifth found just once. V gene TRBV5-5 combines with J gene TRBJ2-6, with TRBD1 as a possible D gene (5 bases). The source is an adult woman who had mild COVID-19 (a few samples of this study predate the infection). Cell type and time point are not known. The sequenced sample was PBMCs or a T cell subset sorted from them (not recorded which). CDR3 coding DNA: TGTGCCAGCAGTTCTATGGCAGGGGGGGCCAACGTCCTGACTTTC. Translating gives CASSSMAGGANVLTF.